A selection of T cell receptor beta chains follows, all from one sample in a study of long-term antiretroviral therapy in people with HIV. Clones were read by immunoSEQ multiplex PCR, and TCRdb kept only the in-frame ones, dropping some. The sample consists of 35,000 to 40,000 clones, over 75% of them appearing once. The input for sequencing was unsorted PBMCs, taken 1.5 years after starting antiretroviral therapy. The receptors were sampled from a man in his late teens or twenties with HIV. The CDR3 runs from the conserved cysteine through the conserved F or W. D genes are given only for firm matches. Only some rows state a clone size, as once, few, many or a class for expanded clones.

V	J	size	D	DNA	CDR3
TRBV4-3	TRBJ2-7	-	TRBD1	TGCGCCAGCAGCCAAGGGGACAGCCCCTACGAGCAGTACTTC	CASSQGDSPYEQYF
TRBV7-9	TRBJ1-1	-	-	TGTGCCAGCAGCTTACACGGAGGGGCCGAAGCTTTCTTT	CASSLHGGAEAFF
TRBV29-1	TRBJ2-1	-	TRBD1	TGCAGCGGACACAGGGGGAACAATGAGCAGTTCTTC	CSGHRGNNEQFF
TRBV5-1	TRBJ2-1	-	-	TGCGCCAGCAGCTTGTTGGCGGGATCCTCCCGATACAATGAGCAGTTCTTC	CASSLLAGSSRYNEQFF
TRBV28	TRBJ2-1	once	-	TGTGCCAGCAGTTTCTGGGCGGACGGGAGACAGTTCTTC	CASSFWADGRQFF
TRBV23-1	TRBJ2-1	-	-	TGCGCCAGCAGTCAACTTGGTGAGCAGTTCTTC	CASSQLGEQFF
TRBV27	TRBJ2-7	few	TRBD2	TGTGCCAGCAGTTCCACTAGCGCCGAGCAGTACTTC	CASSSTSAEQYF
TRBV20-1	TRBJ2-7	few	-	TGCAGTGCTAGAGGAAGCGAGCAGTACTTC	CSARGSEQYF
TRBV4-1	TRBJ2-7	once	-	TGCGCCAGCAGCCAAGAGGGGACTGGGAAGAACGAGCAGTACTTC	CASSQEGTGKNEQYF
TRBV18	TRBJ2-1	-	TRBD2	TGTGCCAGCTCACGGTCAGGGACTAGCGGGATGAGCGATGAGCAGTTCTTC	CASSRSGTSGMSDEQFF
TRBV6-5	TRBJ1-2	once	-	TGTGCCAGCAGACCCGACACGGATCCTGTCTATGGCTACACCTTC	CASRPDTDPVYGYTF
TRBV28	TRBJ2-7	-	TRBD2	TGTGCCAGCAGTTTAAGTAGCGGGGGCTCTCCGGGGTACGAGCAGTACTTC	CASSLSSGGSPGYEQYF
TRBV4-3	TRBJ2-6	-	-	TGCGCCAGCAGCCAAGTAGGGGGGTCCGGGGCCAACGTCCTGACTTTC	CASSQVGGSGANVLTF
TRBV6-5	TRBJ2-5	-	-	TGTGCCAGCAGTTCACCGAGTCGGACCCAGTACTTC	CASSSPSRTQYF
TRBV18	TRBJ2-7	few	-	TGTGCCAGCTCACCGCAGGGGACGGGCTACGAGCAGTACTTC	CASSPQGTGYEQYF
TRBV7-9	TRBJ2-4	-	-	TGTGCCAGCAGCTTAGTGGTCGGACTAGCCAAAAACATTCAGTACTTC	CASSLVVGLAKNIQYF
TRBV2	TRBJ2-7	-	TRBD1	TGTGCCAGCGGACAGGGGCTTTCCTACGAGCAGTACTTC	CASGQGLSYEQYF
TRBV6-5	TRBJ2-7	-	TRBD1	TGTGCCAGCAGAATGACAGGGATCTCCTACGAGCAGTACTTC	CASRMTGISYEQYF
TRBV29-1	TRBJ2-7	-	-	TGCAGCGGAAAGGACCGCGACTACGAGCAGTACTTC	CSGKDRDYEQYF
TRBV5-1	TRBJ2-7	-	TRBD2	TGCGCCAGCAGCCCCTTGGGGACTAGCGGGAGGCATGAAACCTACGAGCAGTACTTC	CASSPLGTSGRHETYEQYF
TRBV11-3	TRBJ2-1	-	TRBD2	TGTGCCAGCAGCCAAACTAGCGGCTCCTACAATGAGCAGTTCTTC	CASSQTSGSYNEQFF
TRBV7-2	TRBJ2-7	-	-	TGTGCCAGCAGCCCAATACCCTCCTACGAGCAGTACTTC	CASSPIPSYEQYF
TRBV10-3	TRBJ2-7	-	TRBD2	TGTGCCATCAGCCAACTAGCGGGGGCCCTTTCCTACGAGCAGTACTTC	CAISQLAGALSYEQYF
TRBV5-4	TRBJ2-5	-	-	TGTGCCAGCAGCCCGGACATAACCGGGACCCAGTACTTC	CASSPDITGTQYF
TRBV7-2	TRBJ1-2	once	-	TGTGCCAGCACCCGGGACACGGACTATGGCTACACCTTC	CASTRDTDYGYTF
TRBV5-1	TRBJ1-1	few	TRBD1	TGCGCCAGCAGCTCGACAGGGGTAGGGTTCACTGAAGCTTTCTTT	CASSSTGVGFTEAFF
TRBV4-3	TRBJ2-7	few	-	TGCGCCAGCAGCCAAGATTCGAGGGGGGAAACCTACGAGCAGTACTTC	CASSQDSRGETYEQYF
TRBV28	TRBJ2-7	-	-	TGTGCCAGCAGTCTTACAGGGACACTCTCCTACGAGCAGTACTTC	CASSLTGTLSYEQYF
TRBV6-5	TRBJ2-7	once	TRBD1	TGTGCCAGCAAACCTGACAGGGGCAACCACGAGCAGTACTTC	CASKPDRGNHEQYF
TRBV7-9	TRBJ2-7	-	-	TGTGCCAGCAGCGCCAAAGACAGGCCCTACGAGCAGTACTTC	CASSAKDRPYEQYF
TRBV19	TRBJ1-4	-	TRBD1	TGTGCCAGTAGTTTGCAGACAGGGCGGAATGAAAAACTGTTTTTT	CASSLQTGRNEKLFF
TRBV18	TRBJ2-7	-	TRBD2	TGTGCCAGCTCTCTTGGGACTAGCGGACTCTCCTACGAGCAGTACTTC	CASSLGTSGLSYEQYF
TRBV5-4	TRBJ2-7	-	TRBD2	TGTGCCAGCAGCTTAGCCGCGGGAGGGGTCTACGAGCAGTACTTC	CASSLAAGGVYEQYF
TRBV27	TRBJ2-7	few	TRBD2	TGTGCCAGCAGTTGGACTAGCGGGACATACGAGCAGTACTTC	CASSWTSGTYEQYF
TRBV7-2	TRBJ2-7	once	-	TGTGCCAGCAGCTTTGGGGGGGCCCCAAGCTCCTACGAGCAGTACTTC	CASSFGGAPSSYEQYF
TRBV11-2	TRBJ1-4	once	-	TGTGCCAGCAGCTTAAACGGGGGTGGAAAACTGTTTTTT	CASSLNGGGKLFF
TRBV19	TRBJ2-1	few	TRBD2	TGTGCCAGTAGTATGCCGGGACTAGCCGTCAATGAGCAGTTCTTC	CASSMPGLAVNEQFF
TRBV29-1	TRBJ2-1	-	TRBD1	TGCAGCGGGGGACAGGGAGGAGGGAATGAGCAGTTCTTC	CSGGQGGGNEQFF
TRBV7-2	TRBJ1-1	-	-	TGTGCCAGCAGCTTAATTACGGGGAACACTGAAGCTTTCTTT	CASSLITGNTEAFF
TRBV27	TRBJ2-7	-	TRBD1	TGTGCCAGCAGATACTCAGGGACAGCCTCCTACGAGCAGTACTTC	CASRYSGTASYEQYF